The TCR beta chain under discussion was sequenced for a study of Ad26.COV2.S vaccination and SARS-CoV-2 variants (dated by TCRdb to about 2021). Notes on the research overall: Donors in the vaccine arm were drawn from COV1001, a phase I-IIa trial of Ad26.COV2.S in healthy adults that was multicentre, randomized, double-blind and placebo-controlled. Ad26.COV2.S was administered intramuscularly at 5 x 10^10 or 1 x 10^11 viral particles, either as a single shot or as two shots given 56 days apart. Participants in the trial were split at random into five groups of five each, receiving low-dose or high-dose Ad26.COV2.S once or twice, or else placebo on both occasions. The TCR-sequenced set comprised approximately 30 samples: roughly 19 Ad26.COV2.S vaccine recipients, 5 placebo recipients and 8 SARS-CoV-2 convalescent individuals. TCRbeta repertoire sequencing served as the tool for gauging how specific and how broad the SARS-CoV-2-reactive T cell receptors were following Ad26.COV2.S vaccination. Blinding of investigators to trial group allocation was maintained during experiments and outcome assessment. Overall results and qualifications from the work: Compared with placebo recipients, Ad26.COV2.S recipients showed higher spike-specific TCR breadth (P = 0.0014). Comparable non-spike TCR breadth was observed between vaccine and placebo recipients, consistent with only spike being contained in the vaccine. After vaccination, spike-specific CD8+ and CD4+ T cell responses were reported to show substantial breadth. The study was not powered to compare responses between vaccine doses or regimens. The authors noted that the TCR breadth and depth analyses may have underestimated total T cell responses.

Regarding this clone: Its target antigen remains unknown. No quality values exist for individual bases; no much larger clone is one base distant.

Explained via the paper, the treatment or condition label denotes: about 20 received Ad26.COV2.S at low or high dose, single or two shots; five or six received placebo; per-sample allocation not given. For vaccine and placebo recipients, the sequenced repertoires came from samples collected on day 63 after the first injection. Cohort 1b enrolled fewer than 30 adults aged 18-55 years at a single site in Boston, USA, between 29 July and 7 August 2020. Ad26.COV2.S consisted of a replication-incompetent adenovirus type 26 vector by which a prefusion-stabilized SARS-CoV-2 spike protein from the original Wuhan strain was expressed. The immunoSEQ Assay was the method used to sequence TCRbeta CDR3 regions. After extraction, genomic DNA underwent amplification by bias-controlled multiplex PCR, followed by high-throughput sequencing. Turning to the authors' computational methods: To quantify the absolute abundance of every unique TCRbeta CDR3 region, sequences were collapsed and filtered. T cell fraction was estimated by normalizing TCRbeta template counts to usable DNA, with usable DNA measured through amplification of reference genes found in all nucleated cells. Repertoire TCRs were annotated as SARS-CoV-2-specific when V gene, CDR3 amino acid sequence and J gene were exactly matched to a known reactive TCR set. The reference SARS-CoV-2 TCR set was derived from MIRA and filtered for enrichment in COVID-19-positive ImmuneCODE repertoires, a step that removed public or cross-reactive TCRs. Using the MIRA antigens, annotated TCRs were further analysed by specific ORF or by position within an ORF. Breadth was defined as the number of annotated unique rearrangements divided by the total number of unique productive rearrangements, and depth was defined as the summed frequency of the annotated unique rearrangements. Two-sided Wilcoxon rank-sum tests were applied when comparing TCR breadth between groups. The table comes from immuneACCESS by way of TCRdb, which keeps in-frame sequences with V and J called. Part of the clones is missing from these tables; in studies checked, under half for an unresolved V gene and the rest for unknown reasons. The V and J calls and clone size were taken over from that table, and D and trimming were inferred from the DNA. This sample lists roughly 450,000 clones; about 93% were detected once. Over 9% of the sample is taken by the ten largest.

The CDR3 starts with the cysteine, ends with the phenylalanine, and has 17 residues. Just the 51-base CDR3 DNA is kept, in frame starting at base 1. The germline V gene provides CDR1 MDHEN and CDR2 SYDVKM. V is pared back by 3 bases and J by 0 bases, with 18 bases lying between the germline termini. This chain is built from TRBV28 and TRBJ2-7, with no confidently assigned D gene. Sequencing was performed on peripheral blood, taken in a trial of Ad26.COV2.S vaccine versus placebo. The sequence derives from a person between 18 and 65 years old who received the Ad26.COV2.S COVID-19 vaccine or a placebo. The CDR3 protein is CASSFDLGNPSSYEQYF. The nucleotide sequence reads as follows: TGTGCCAGCAGTTTCGATCTGGGCAATCCGAGCTCCTACGAGCAGTACTTC.